The rows below give T cell receptor beta chains drawn from one sample of a study of CD8 T cells in Susac syndrome. MiXCR, applied by TCRdb to the immunoSEQ multiplex PCR reads, yields one record per CDR3 protein. The top ten hold 0.093% of the sample, which has roughly 120,000 distinct CDR3 sequences, 90% to 95% seen once. Material: CD4+ T cells from PBMCs. The receptors were sampled from a human donor with multiple sclerosis. The CDR3 runs from the conserved cysteine through the conserved F or W. A D gene is named only where the DNA matches it firmly. Some rows have no size entry. The others give once, few or many, or a class for an expanded clone.

D	V	size	J	CDR3	DNA
TRBD1	TRBV6-2/TRBV6-3	-	TRBJ2-5	CASSGQGQETQYF	TGTGCCAGCAGTGGACAGGGTCAAGAGACCCAGTACTTC
TRBD1	TRBV5-1	-	TRBJ1-2	CASSLGDRAGYTF	TGCGCCAGCAGCTTGGGGGACAGGGCCGGCTACACCTTC
-	TRBV6-5	few	TRBJ2-6	CASSYSIGSGANVLTF	TGTGCCAGCAGTTACTCGATAGGGTCTGGGGCCAACGTCCTGACTTTC
-	TRBV16	once	TRBJ1-2	CASSQQGDYGYTF	TGTGCCAGCAGCCAACAGGGAGACTATGGCTACACCTTC
-	TRBV29-1	-	TRBJ2-4	CSVSRGDKNIQYF	TGCAGCGTATCCCGCGGGGACAAAAACATTCAGTACTTC
-	TRBV28	-	TRBJ2-5	CASSSDQETQYF	TGTGCCAGCAGTTCCGACCAAGAGACCCAGTACTTC
-	TRBV3-1	-	TRBJ2-5	CASSQFQETQYF	TGTGCCAGCAGCCAATTTCAAGAGACCCAGTACTTC
TRBD2	TRBV4-1	-	TRBJ2-5	CASSLYSGAQETQYF	TGCGCCAGCAGCCTTTATAGCGGGGCCCAAGAGACCCAGTACTTC
-	TRBV5-4	-	TRBJ2-1	CASSLDQGVYNEQFF	TGTGCCAGCAGCTTGGACCAGGGTGTCTACAATGAGCAGTTCTTC
TRBD1	TRBV29-1	-	TRBJ2-1	CSVENRDRGGNEQFF	TGCAGCGTTGAAAACCGGGACAGGGGGGGCAATGAGCAGTTCTTC
-	TRBV14	-	TRBJ2-3	CASSQDRGWDTQYF	TGTGCCAGCAGCCAAGATCGGGGCTGGGATACGCAGTATTTT
-	TRBV20-1	-	TRBJ2-7	CSARIGGRVEQYF	TGCAGTGCTAGAATCGGGGGGCGTGTCGAGCAGTACTTC
-	TRBV27	-	TRBJ1-6	CASSLSMGGGSSYNSPLHF	TGTGCCAGCAGTTTATCAATGGGTGGGGGGAGCTCCTATAATTCACCCCTCCACTTT
-	TRBV28	-	TRBJ1-2	CASTGTIYGYTF	TGTGCCAGCACTGGGACTATCTATGGCTACACCTTC
-	TRBV7-2	-	TRBJ1-5	CASSPGGRGNQPQHF	TGTGCCAGCAGCCCCGGGGGGAGGGGGAATCAGCCCCAGCATTTT
TRBD1	TRBV12-3/TRBV12-4	-	TRBJ1-1	CASSPDRGWYLENTEAFF	TGTGCCAGCAGTCCTGACAGGGGATGGTATTTGGAGAACACTGAAGCTTTCTTT
TRBD2	TRBV29-1	-	TRBJ2-1	CSVERTSLGQFF	TGCAGCGTTGAAAGGACTAGCCTTGGGCAGTTCTTC
-	TRBV19	-	TRBJ2-3	CASSIEPHSTDTQYF	TGTGCCAGTAGTATAGAGCCCCATAGCACAGATACGCAGTATTTT
TRBD2	TRBV10-3	-	TRBJ2-1	CAISDPSVAGGLNEQFF	TGTGCCATCAGTGACCCCTCGGTAGCGGGGGGGCTCAATGAGCAGTTCTTC
-	TRBV4-3	once	TRBJ1-1	CASSPRLGITEAFF	TGCGCCAGCAGCCCGAGATTAGGGATCACTGAAGCTTTCTTT
TRBD1	TRBV7-2	-	TRBJ2-1	CASSLKVGQGYEQFF	TGTGCCAGCAGCTTAAAAGTGGGACAGGGATATGAGCAGTTCTTC
-	TRBV29-1	-	TRBJ2-1	CSVLRQTLDEQFF	TGCAGCGTTCTTCGGCAGACGTTAGATGAGCAGTTCTTC
TRBD1	TRBV6-4	-	TRBJ1-2	CASSLVPGGGYTF	TGTGCCAGCAGCCTCGTACCAGGGGGTGGCTACACCTTC
-	TRBV28	-	TRBJ1-2	CASSLALNYGYTF	TGTGCCAGCAGTTTAGCGTTAAACTATGGCTACACCTTC
TRBD1	TRBV20-1	-	TRBJ1-5	CSASYRGSNQPQHF	TGCAGTGCTTCATACAGGGGAAGCAATCAGCCCCAGCATTTT
-	TRBV29-1	-	TRBJ1-1	CSGINTEAFF	TGCAGCGGGATTAACACTGAAGCTTTCTTT
-	TRBV12-3/TRBV12-4	-	TRBJ1-2	CASSFSLVSGYGYTF	TGTGCCAGCAGTTTTTCCCTGGTGTCGGGCTATGGCTACACCTTC
-	TRBV28	-	TRBJ1-1	CASILRLGLNQQEAFF	TGTGCCAGCATTCTCCGGTTGGGGCTAAACCAACAAGAAGCTTTCTTT
TRBD1	TRBV12-3/TRBV12-4	-	TRBJ1-4	CASSPGQGMEKLFF	TGTGCCAGCAGCCCGGGACAGGGGATGGAAAAACTGTTTTTT
-	TRBV19	-	TRBJ1-4	CASCGASDEKLFF	TGTGCCAGCTGCGGGGCATCCGATGAAAAACTGTTTTTT
-	TRBV28	-	TRBJ1-3	CASIPAGSGNTIYF	TGTGCCAGCATCCCAGCCGGCTCTGGAAACACCATATATTTT
-	TRBV7-9	-	TRBJ1-1	CASSLADGQGKAFF	TGTGCCAGCAGCTTAGCGGACGGGCAGGGTAAAGCTTTCTTT
TRBD2	TRBV5-6	once	TRBJ2-3	CASSCGGASCQELDTQYF	TGTGCCAGCAGCTGCGGGGGGGCTAGCTGCCAGGAGTTGGATACGCAGTATTTT
TRBD1	TRBV7-2	-	TRBJ1-5	CASSSGQGLNQPQHF	TGTGCCAGCAGTTCCGGACAGGGCCTCAATCAGCCCCAGCATTTT
TRBD1	TRBV5-1	-	TRBJ2-3	CASSSMTGGSDTQYF	TGCGCCAGCAGCTCGATGACAGGGGGATCTGATACGCAGTATTTT
-	TRBV9	-	TRBJ1-3	CASKGAGNTIYF	TGTGCCAGCAAGGGGGCTGGAAACACCATATATTTT
-	TRBV25-1	-	TRBJ1-1	CASSEAPRSRYTEAFF	TGTGCCAGCAGTGAAGCCCCACGGAGTAGGTACACTGAAGCTTTCTTT
TRBD1	TRBV12-5	-	TRBJ2-7	CASGLVPLYLGLSVTGAYEQYF	TGTGCTAGTGGTTTGGTACCACTATATCTGGGGTTATCGGTGACAGGGGCCTACGAGCAGTACTTC
TRBD2	TRBV29-1	-	TRBJ2-1	CSAAEAGGSYEQFF	TGCAGCGCGGCCGAAGCGGGGGGTTCTTATGAGCAGTTCTTC
TRBD1	TRBV5-1	-	TRBJ1-1	CASSYFSPAGTGNTEAFF	TGCGCCAGCAGCTATTTTTCTCCGGCCGGGACAGGGAACACTGAAGCTTTCTTT
-	TRBV6-1	-	TRBJ2-7	CASSDQSPHEQYF	TGTGCCAGCAGTGACCAATCTCCCCACGAGCAGTACTTC